A single sample gave rise to the 4 T cell receptor beta chains below, sequenced in a study of T cell responses to AZD1222 COVID-19 vaccine. Produced via immunoSEQ multiplex PCR; TCRdb's table is partial and in-frame only. Among roughly 150,000 clones, 85% to 95% were seen once, and the ten largest hold roughly 7%. The sequencing here drew on peripheral blood, taken 28 days after the second AZD1222 dose. The receptor source for this set is an adult who received the AZD1222 COVID-19 vaccine.

The chain links TRBV4-1 to TRBJ1-5, with a tentative D call TRBD1 (5 bases). Germline assignment: CDR1 MGHRA and CDR2 YSYEKL. The CDR3 totals 17 residues. The V gene lost 1 base and the J gene lost 0 bases, with 13 bases spanning the gap. The CDR3 bases are TGCGCCAGCAGCCAAGTTTGGGGCGTTTATAGCAATCAGCCCCAGCATTTT. It is translated as CASSQVWGVYSNQPQHF.

CDR3 protein: CAIGDGYGYTF. CDR3 bases: TGTGCCATCGGGGATGGATATGGCTACACCTTC. The rearrangement links TRBV10-3 to TRBJ1-2; D not resolved. CDR3 length: 11 amino acids. CDR1 ENHRY and CDR2 SYGVKD come from the germline V gene. The germline V and J ends were trimmed by 8 bases and 5 bases, with 9 bases remaining between them.

The gene calls are TRBV7-8 and TRBJ2-5; 8 nucleotides agree with TRBD2. The CDR3 spans 16 residues. Germline lookup yields CDR1 SGHVS and CDR2 FQNEAQ. The V segment lost 1 base and the J segment 5 bases; nucleotides outside the gene matches: 9. The CDR3: CASSLGRGSGEETQYF. The CDR3 DNA is TGTGCCAGCAGCTTAGGGAGGGGTAGCGGGGAGGAGACCCAGTACTTC.

The chain combines TRBV7-8 with TRBJ2-7; the match to TRBD1 covers 9 bases. CDR1 and CDR2 from the germline V gene are SGHVS and FQNEAQ. There are 14 residues in the CDR3. V trimming: 8 bases; J trimming: 5 bases; junction bases outside the gene matches: 10. CDR3 region: CASATGTGTDEQYF. The DNA of the CDR3 is TGTGCCAGCGCCACTGGGACAGGGACGGACGAGCAGTACTTC.